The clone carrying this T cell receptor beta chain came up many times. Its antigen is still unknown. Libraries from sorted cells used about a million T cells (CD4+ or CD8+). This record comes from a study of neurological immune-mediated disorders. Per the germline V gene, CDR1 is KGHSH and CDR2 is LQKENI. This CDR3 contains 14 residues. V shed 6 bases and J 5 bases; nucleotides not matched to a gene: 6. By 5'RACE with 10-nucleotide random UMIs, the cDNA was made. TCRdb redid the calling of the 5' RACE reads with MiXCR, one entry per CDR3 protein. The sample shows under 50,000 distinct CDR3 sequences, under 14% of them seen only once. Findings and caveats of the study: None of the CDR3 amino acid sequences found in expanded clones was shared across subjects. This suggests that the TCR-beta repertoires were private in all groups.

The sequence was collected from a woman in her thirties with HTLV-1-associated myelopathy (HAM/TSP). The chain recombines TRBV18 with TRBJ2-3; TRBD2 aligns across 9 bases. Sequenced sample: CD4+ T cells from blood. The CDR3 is CASSRTSVQDTQYF. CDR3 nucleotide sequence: TGTGCCAGCTCCCGGACTAGCGTCCAAGATACGCAGTATTTT.